This is a list of T cell receptor beta chains from one sample in a study of shared clonotypes between healthy human individuals. The method was immunoSEQ multiplex PCR; TCRdb's version includes in-frame clones alone and lacks a portion of them. The data contain 660,000 or so clones, 96% of them singletons. The sequenced sample was naive CD8+ T cells sorted from blood. Receptors originate from a woman in her 30s in good health. Both conserved end residues are part of each CDR3. D genes are given only for firm matches. Size tells how often a clone was seen (once, few, many) or the class of an expanded clone, and some rows leave it out.

>-|-|TRBJ2-5|TRBV5-6
CASSPGLVSGETQYF
TGTGCCAGCAGCCCCGGCCTAGTTAGCGGAGAGACCCAGTACTTC
>-|TRBD1|TRBJ2-7|TRBV5-1
CASSITQGALYEQYF
TGCGCCAGCAGCATAACGCAGGGGGCTCTCTACGAGCAGTACTTC
>-|-|TRBJ2-7|TRBV11-2
CASSLAQWDEQYF
TGTGCCAGCAGCTTAGCCCAATGGGACGAGCAGTACTTC
>-|-|TRBJ2-3|TRBV2
CASSEGGGFSTDTQYF
TGTGCCAGCAGTGAAGGAGGAGGGTTTAGCACAGATACGCAGTATTTT
>-|-|TRBJ1-1|TRBV11-2
CASSLRGSPNTEAFF
TGTGCCAGCAGCTTACGGGGGTCTCCGAACACTGAAGCTTTCTTT
>-|TRBD2|TRBJ2-6|TRBV7-9
CASSLSGGPGANVLTF
TGTGCCAGCAGCTTAAGCGGGGGGCCTGGGGCCAACGTCCTGACTTTC
>-|-|TRBJ1-1|TRBV5-4
CASTQNRGSTEAFF
TGTGCCAGTACCCAGAATAGGGGGAGCACTGAAGCTTTCTTT
>few|-|TRBJ2-1|TRBV5-4
CASSGTAREQFF
TGTGCCAGCAGCGGGACCGCTCGGGAGCAGTTCTTC
>-|-|TRBJ2-6|TRBV2
CASSGDLLSGANVLTF
TGTGCCAGCAGTGGGGACCTACTATCTGGGGCCAACGTCCTGACTTTC
>once|-|TRBJ2-1|TRBV28
CASSFRDVLPGEQFF
TGTGCCAGCAGTTTCCGGGACGTCCTGCCCGGGGAGCAGTTCTTC
>-|TRBD2|TRBJ2-1|TRBV7-2
CASRGWREGPYNEQFF
TGTGCATCCCGGGGCTGGCGGGAGGGCCCTTACAATGAGCAGTTCTTC
>-|-|TRBJ2-5|TRBV7-9
CASSRPGEETQYF
TGTGCCAGCAGCCGACCGGGTGAAGAGACCCAGTACTTC
>-|TRBD2|TRBJ2-7|TRBV27
CASSLSWGGEGSVTRQYF
TGTGCCAGCAGTTTATCTTGGGGGGGGGAAGGGAGCGTGACAAGGCAGTACTTC
>once|-|TRBJ2-7|TRBV5-1
CASSLRNSYEQYF
TGCGCCAGCAGCTTAAGGAATTCCTACGAGCAGTACTTC
>-|-|TRBJ2-7|TRBV28
CASSLMGTSLEQYF
TGTGCCAGCAGTTTAATGGGCACGTCCCTCGAGCAGTACTTC
>-|-|TRBJ2-7|TRBV6-6
CASSSSFRGEQYF
TGTGCCAGCAGTTCCTCATTTCGGGGCGAGCAGTACTTC
>-|TRBD1|TRBJ2-5|TRBV6-1
CASSEAAGGAWETQYF
TGTGCCAGCAGTGAAGCAGCAGGGGGCGCATGGGAGACCCAGTACTTC
>-|TRBD1|TRBJ2-7|TRBV5-6
CASSTGTGTYEQYF
TGTGCCAGCAGCACCGGGACAGGGACCTACGAGCAGTACTTC
>-|-|TRBJ2-1|TRBV30
CAWSPGNEQFF
TGTGCCTGGAGTCCTGGCAATGAGCAGTTCTTC
>-|-|TRBJ1-3|TRBV27
CASRPGGISGNTIYF
TGTGCCAGCCGCCCGGGGGGGATCTCTGGAAACACCATATATTTT
>-|-|TRBJ2-7|TRBV19
CASSMGPLYEQYF
TGTGCCAGTAGTATGGGACCTCTTTACGAGCAGTACTTC
>-|-|TRBJ2-7|TRBV6-5
CASSYLGQEGEQYF
TGTGCCAGCAGTTACTTAGGACAGGAGGGCGAGCAGTACTTC